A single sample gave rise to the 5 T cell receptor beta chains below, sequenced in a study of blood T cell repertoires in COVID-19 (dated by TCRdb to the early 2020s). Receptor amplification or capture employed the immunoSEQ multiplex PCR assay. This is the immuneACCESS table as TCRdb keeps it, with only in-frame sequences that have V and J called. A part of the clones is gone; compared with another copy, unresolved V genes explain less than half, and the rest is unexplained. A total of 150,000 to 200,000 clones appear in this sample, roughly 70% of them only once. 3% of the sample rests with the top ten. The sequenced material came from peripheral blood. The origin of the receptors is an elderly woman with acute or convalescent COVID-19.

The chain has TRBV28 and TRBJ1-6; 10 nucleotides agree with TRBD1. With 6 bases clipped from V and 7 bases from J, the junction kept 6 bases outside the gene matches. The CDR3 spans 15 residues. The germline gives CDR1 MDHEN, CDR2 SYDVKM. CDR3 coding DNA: TGTGCCAGCAGCTCTGGACAGGGGGGGAATTCACCCCTCCACTTT. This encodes CASSSGQGGNSPLHF.

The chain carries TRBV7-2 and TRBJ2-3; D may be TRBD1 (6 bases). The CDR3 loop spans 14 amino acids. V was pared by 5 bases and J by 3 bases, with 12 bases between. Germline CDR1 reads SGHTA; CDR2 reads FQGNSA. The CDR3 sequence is CASSRWQGTDTQYF. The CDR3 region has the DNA TGTGCCAGCAGCAGGTGGCAGGGGACAGATACGCAGTATTTT.

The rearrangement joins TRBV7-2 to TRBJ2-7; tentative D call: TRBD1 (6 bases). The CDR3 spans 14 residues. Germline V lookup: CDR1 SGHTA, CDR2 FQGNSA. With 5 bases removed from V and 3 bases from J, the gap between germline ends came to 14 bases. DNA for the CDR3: TGTGCCAGCAGCCAGTCAGGACAGAGCTACGAGCAGTACTTC. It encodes CASSQSGQSYEQYF.

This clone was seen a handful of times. The CDR3 protein is CASSYYTGESYEQYF. The CDR3 nucleotides read TGTGCCAGCAGTTACTATACAGGGGAATCCTACGAGCAGTACTTC. J is TRBJ2-7 and V is TRBV6-5, with 7 bases that match TRBD1. There are 15 residues in the CDR3. Germline CDR1 MNHEY, CDR2 SVGAGI. After removal of 1 base from V and 1 base from J, the junction contained 4 bases not matched to a gene.

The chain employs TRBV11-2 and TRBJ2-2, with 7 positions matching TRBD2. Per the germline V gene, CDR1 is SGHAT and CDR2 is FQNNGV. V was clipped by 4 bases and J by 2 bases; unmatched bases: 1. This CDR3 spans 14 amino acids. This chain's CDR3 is CASSWDYNTGELFF. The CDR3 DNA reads TGTGCCAGCAGCTGGGACTATAACACCGGGGAGCTGTTTTTT.